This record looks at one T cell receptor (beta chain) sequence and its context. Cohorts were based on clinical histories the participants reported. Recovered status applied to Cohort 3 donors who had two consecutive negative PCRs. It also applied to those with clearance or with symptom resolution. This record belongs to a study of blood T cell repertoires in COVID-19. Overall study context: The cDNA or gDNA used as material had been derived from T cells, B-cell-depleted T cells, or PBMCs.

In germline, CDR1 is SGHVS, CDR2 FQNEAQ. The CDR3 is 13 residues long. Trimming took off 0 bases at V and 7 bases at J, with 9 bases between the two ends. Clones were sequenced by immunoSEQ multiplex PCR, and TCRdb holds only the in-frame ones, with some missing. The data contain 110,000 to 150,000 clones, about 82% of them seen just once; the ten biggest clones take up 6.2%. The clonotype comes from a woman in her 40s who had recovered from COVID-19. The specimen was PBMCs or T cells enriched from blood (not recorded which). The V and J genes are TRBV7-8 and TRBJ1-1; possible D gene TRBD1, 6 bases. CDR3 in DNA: TGTGCCAGCAGCTTAGCAATGACAGGTGAAGCTTTCTTT. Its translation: CASSLAMTGEAFF.